This T cell receptor beta chain derives from a study of blood T cell repertoires in COVID-19. The table came from immunoSEQ multiplex PCR; TCRdb's copy has only in-frame clones and leaves some out. The repertoire consists of some 230,000 clones, with roughly four fifths occurring once and the leading ten covering approximately 1.3%. V lost 4 bases and J 5 bases, leaving 8 bases between the germline ends. The CDR3 runs to 12 residues. Sequences were obtained from PBMCs or T cells enriched from blood (not recorded which). The chain recombines TRBV12-3 or TRBV12-4 with TRBJ2-5; no reliable D call. This TCR was recovered from a woman in her 40s with acute COVID-19. The CDR3 region has the DNA TGTGCCAGCAGTTACTACGGGGAGACCCAGTACTTC. It codes for CASSYYGETQYF.